This TCR beta chain was identified during a study of T cells in Graves' hyperthyroidism and ophthalmopathy. Notes on the study in general: Most thyroid clonotypes that were expanded above 0.001 also turned up in blood. A model using 13 V-J features told ophthalmopathy apart from stable hyperthyroidism.

Authors of the study amplified TCR beta CDR3 regions from RNA transcripts. First-round RT-PCR targeting the TCR CDR3 was performed with the HTBI primer set. TCRdb independently ran MiXCR on the multiplex PCR reads; one entry per CDR3 protein. The top ten hold approximately 13% of the sample, which has 500,000 to 650,000 distinct CDR3 sequences, roughly 15% seen once. The PBMCs were sourced from fresh peripheral blood (around 10 ml). This clonotype was picked up a small number of times. Its antigen is not known. The CDR3 covers 17 residues. Trimming took 5 bases from V and 0 from J, leaving 19 bases between them. CDR1 MNHNS and CDR2 SASEGT come from the germline V gene.

The V call is TRBV6-1, the J call TRBJ1-2; D gene unclear. Sequencing input: blood. This receptor was taken from a woman aged 50 to 65 with Graves' ophthalmopathy. CDR3 protein: CASSLRTVANPNYGYTF. CDR3 sequence (DNA): TGTGCCAGCAGTTTACGTACAGTAGCAAACCCTAACTATGGCTACACCTTC.